Each of the 29 T cell receptor beta chains below was sequenced from the same sample in a study of CXCR3-negative and CXCR3-positive naive CD8 T cells. Study-level points and caveats: Researchers report that CXCR3-positive naive cells carry more hydrophobic TRB CDR3s than CXCR3-negative naive cells.

Their specific antigens are unknown. The authors prepared UMI-labeled TRB cDNA libraries by 5' RACE. TCRdb re-analyzed the 5' RACE reads; it lists each CDR3 protein once, without DNA. This sample contains around 140,000 distinct CDR3 sequences. The specimen was naive CXCR3+ CD8+ T cells from blood. Subset here: CD45RO-CCR7+CD27+CD95- naive CD8+ T cells expressing CXCR3 (TNR3+). All receptors derive from a human donor in good health. Some clones in this sample may be carry-over from other donors' samples.

The chain recombines TRBV5-1 with TRBJ1-1; TCRdb reports TRBD1, a call that lacks DNA to check it against. Germline CDR1 and CDR2: SGHRS and YFSETQ. This CDR3 contains 17 residues. The CDR3 reads CASSLGTEGLENTEAFF.

The V gene is TRBV7-2, the J gene TRBJ2-1; TCRdb's D call of TRBD2 is untestable without DNA. The CDR3 is 16 amino acids. CDR1 and CDR2 (germline): SGHTA, FQGNSA. CDR3 region: CASSLEGLADPSKWFF.

The chain joins TRBV4-1 to TRBJ2-5; TCRdb names TRBD1, which stays unverified in the absence of DNA. The CDR3 length is 16 residues. The germline gives CDR1 MGHRA, CDR2 YSYEKL. The CDR3 loop reads CASSQEVGQGIQTQYF.

The chain uses TRBV29-1 and TRBJ1-1; the D gene TCRdb calls, TRBD1, cannot be checked with no DNA. Germline loops: CDR1 SQVTM, CDR2 ANQGSEA. This CDR3 has 15 residues. CDR3 amino acids: CSVVGGGSLGTEAFF.

This sequence joins TRBV14 and TRBJ2-2. The CDR3 covers 13 residues. CDR1 is SGHDN and CDR2 is FVKESK in the germline V gene. The CDR3 loop is CASSQVGSGELFF.

This rearrangement joins TRBV29-1 to TRBJ2-5; TCRdb returns TRBD1, unconfirmable since there is no DNA. The CDR3 consists of 12 residues. The germline gives CDR1 SQVTM, CDR2 ANQGSEA. The CDR3 is CSVGGAFETQYF.

The chain combines TRBV2 with TRBJ2-1. The CDR3 is made up of 15 amino acids. CDR1 and CDR2 (germline): SNHLY, FYNNEI. CDR3 loop: CASSDEEDSYNEQFF.

V is TRBV20-1 and J is TRBJ2-6; without DNA, the TCRdb call of TRBD1 cannot be checked. The germline gives CDR1 DFQATT, CDR2 SNEGSKA (reference sequence). The CDR3 totals 16 residues. This CDR3 reads CSARGGRGEGANVLTF.

The rearrangement joins TRBV7-9 to TRBJ2-5; TCRdb reports TRBD1, a call that lacks DNA to check it against. From germline, CDR1 is SEHNR and CDR2 FQNEAQ (reference sequence). There are 15 residues in the CDR3. CDR3 in amino acids: CASSFGQGPQETQYF. Full variable domain (missing parts from reference TRBV7-9 and TRBJ2-5): DTGVSQNPRHKITKRGQNVTFRCDPISEHNRLYWYRQTLGQGPEFLTYFQNEAQLEKSRLLSDRFSAERPKGSFSTLEIQRTEQGDSAMYLCASSFGQGPQETQYFGPGTRLLVL.

The J gene is TRBJ2-7, the V gene TRBV6-6; TCRdb returns TRBD2, unconfirmable since there is no DNA. Germline CDR1 MNHNY, CDR2 SVGAGI (reference sequence). This CDR3 is built from 14 residues. The CDR3 loop is CASSAGTSIYEQYF.

The rearrangement links TRBV12-3 or TRBV12-4 to TRBJ2-4; there is no DNA to check the TCRdb D call of TRBD1. The CDR3 has 16 residues. CDR3 amino acids: CASSLGSPGAKNIQYF.

V is TRBV27 and J is TRBJ1-5; without DNA, the TCRdb call of TRBD1 cannot be checked. The CDR3 contains 16 residues. Germline values: CDR1 MNHEY, CDR2 SMNVEV (reference sequence). CDR3 region: CASSLWGGIDGQPQHF.

This chain uses TRBV11-3 with TRBJ2-1; there is no DNA to check the TCRdb D call of TRBD1. CDR3 length equals 16 residues. Germline CDR1 SGHNT, CDR2 YENEEA. CDR3 residues: CASSRRTGDGDNEQFF.

The CDR3 region is CASSETGEPMNTEAFF. V gene TRBV18 combines with J gene TRBJ1-1; TCRdb's D call, TRBD1, is unchecked because there is no DNA. Germline CDR1 reads KGHSH; CDR2 reads LQKENI. The CDR3 spans 16 residues.

The chain recombines TRBV20-1 with TRBJ2-7; no DNA is available, so the TRBD1 call from TCRdb remains unchecked. CDR3 length equals 12 residues. CDR1 is DFQATT and CDR2 is SNEGSKA in the germline V gene (reference sequence). CDR3 protein: CSASTGGDEQYF.

The chain has TRBV5-1 and TRBJ1-6; the D call of TRBD1 rests on TCRdb alone, since no DNA is present to check it. Looked up from germline, CDR1 is SGHRS and CDR2 is YFSETQ. There are 14 residues in the CDR3. CDR3 amino acids: CASSEGQSNSPLHF.

This chain joins TRBV9 and TRBJ1-4; TCRdb picks TRBD1, but there is no DNA to check that call. Germline loops: CDR1 SGDLS, CDR2 YYNGEE. The CDR3 spans 14 residues. CDR3 region: CASSKQGLNEKLFF.

The V call is TRBV9, the J call TRBJ2-1. This CDR3 has 12 amino acids. From germline, CDR1 is SGDLS and CDR2 YYNGEE. CDR3 amino acids: CASSVEWNEQFF.

This chain joins TRBV21-1 and TRBJ2-1. TRBV21-1 is tagged as a pseudogene. This CDR3 spans 17 amino acids. The CDR3 sequence: CASSKGRDRGTYNEQFF.

This chain uses TRBV9 with TRBJ2-1. The CDR3 covers 11 residues. Germline CDR1 reads SGDLS; CDR2 reads YYNGEE. The CDR3 loop reads CASSVNNEQFF.

This chain joins TRBV20-1 and TRBJ2-5; TCRdb proposes TRBD2, but this gene call is untestable without DNA. Germline V CDR1 and CDR2: DFQATT, SNEGSKA (reference sequence). CDR3 length: 14 residues. This chain's CDR3 is CSARDGRQQETQYF.

This chain connects TRBV20-1 to TRBJ2-1. This CDR3 region has 15 residues. CDR1 and CDR2 from the germline V gene are DFQATT and SNEGSKA (reference sequence). CDR3 region: CSARNPHGYYNEQFF.

The rearrangement links TRBV4-2 to TRBJ2-2. CDR1 is LGHNA and CDR2 is YNFKEQ in the germline V gene. The CDR3 is made up of 15 amino acids. CDR3: CASSQEPSNTGELFF.

The chain links TRBV20-1 to TRBJ1-1; TCRdb's D gene call, TRBD1, goes unchecked for lack of DNA. The CDR3 is 12 residues long. Germline-derived CDR1 and CDR2 are DFQATT and SNEGSKA (reference sequence). CDR3 in amino acids: CSAATGDTEAFF.

The rearrangement uses TRBV7-9 and TRBJ2-2; TCRdb's D gene call, TRBD1, goes unchecked for lack of DNA. The CDR3 is made up of 15 amino acids. Germline CDR1 reads SEHNR; CDR2 reads FQNEAQ (reference sequence). The CDR3: CASSLGVSYTGELFF.

This chain uses TRBV29-1 with TRBJ2-5. Germline values: CDR1 SQVTM, CDR2 ANQGSEA. CDR3 length equals 12 residues. The CDR3 loop reads CSVEGGQETQYF.

This rearrangement joins TRBV11-2 to TRBJ2-7. Per the germline V gene, CDR1 is SGHAT and CDR2 is FQNNGV. This CDR3 has 14 residues. The CDR3 protein is CASSLVGVTYEQYF.

This sequence joins TRBV4-1 and TRBJ2-3; TCRdb's assignment of TRBD2 cannot be checked, as there is no DNA. Germline-derived CDR1 and CDR2 are MGHRA and YSYEKL. This CDR3 spans 17 amino acids. The CDR3 protein is CASSQDQVAGGTDTQYF.

The chain combines TRBV7-9 with TRBJ2-7; as DNA is missing, the TRBD2 call by TCRdb cannot be tested. Germline CDR1 SEHNR, CDR2 FQNEAQ (reference sequence). The CDR3 has 14 residues. The CDR3 sequence is CASSLGGLTYEQYF.